This is a list of T cell receptor beta chains from one sample in a study of regulatory T cells in long-lasting Graves disease. Each CDR3 protein is one row after TCRdb ran MiXCR on the multiplex PCR reads. The sample has approximately 400,000 distinct CDR3 sequences, 15% seen once. These data were also reused for a study on T cells in Graves' hyperthyroidism and ophthalmopathy.

The sample consisted of peripheral blood mononuclear cells (PBMCs), taken at new diagnosis, from a patient treated with antithyroid drugs. These receptors came from a woman aged 35 to 49 with Graves disease. Each CDR3 is given with its conserved first and last residue. A D gene is named only where the DNA matches it firmly. Some rows mark clone size as missing; the rest say once, few, many or name a class of expanded clone.

v_gene: TRBV2; d_gene: TRBD1; j_gene: TRBJ2-7; abundance: many; CDR3aa: CASRETGSEQYF; CDR3nt: TGTGCCAGCAGAGAGACAGGGTCCGAGCAGTACTTC
v_gene: TRBV5-4; d_gene: TRBD2; j_gene: TRBJ2-5; abundance: few; CDR3aa: CASSATSGGGETQYF; CDR3nt: TGTGCCAGCAGCGCAACCTCCGGGGGGGGAGAGACCCAGTACTTC
v_gene: TRBV19; d_gene: TRBD1; j_gene: TRBJ1-1; abundance: many; CDR3aa: CASSGTVFSTEAFF; CDR3nt: TGTGCCAGTAGTGGGACAGTCTTTAGCACTGAAGCTTTCTTT
v_gene: TRBV12-5; d_gene: TRBD2; j_gene: TRBJ2-7; abundance: many; CDR3aa: CASGLGQGTSGRHHEQYF; CDR3nt: TGTGCTAGTGGTCTGGGACAGGGGACTAGCGGGAGGCACCACGAGCAGTACTTC
v_gene: TRBV28; d_gene: -; j_gene: TRBJ2-7; abundance: many; CDR3aa: CASSSGGYEQYF; CDR3nt: TGTGCCAGCAGCTCTGGTGGCTACGAGCAGTACTTC
v_gene: TRBV12-3/TRBV12-4; d_gene: -; j_gene: TRBJ1-6; abundance: many; CDR3aa: CASSLGRNSPLHF; CDR3nt: TGTGCCAGCAGCCTAGGACGGAATTCACCCCTCCACTTT
v_gene: TRBV12-5; d_gene: TRBD1; j_gene: TRBJ2-5; abundance: many; CDR3aa: CASGTDRGETQYF; CDR3nt: TGTGCTAGTGGCACGGACAGGGGCGAGACCCAGTACTTC
v_gene: TRBV5-4; d_gene: TRBD1; j_gene: TRBJ2-1; abundance: -; CDR3aa: CASSQTGGAYNKQFF; CDR3nt: TGTGCCAGCAGCCAGACAGGGGGCGCCTACAATAAGCAGTTCTTC
v_gene: TRBV10-3; d_gene: -; j_gene: TRBJ1-2; abundance: many; CDR3aa: CATRTDGAALYGYTF; CDR3nt: TGTGCCACCCGGACAGATGGGGCGGCACTCTATGGCTACACCTTC
v_gene: TRBV5-1; d_gene: TRBD1; j_gene: TRBJ2-1; abundance: many; CDR3aa: CASSVGQGGSYNEQFF; CDR3nt: TGCGCCAGCAGCGTAGGACAGGGGGGGAGTTACAATGAGCAGTTCTTC
v_gene: TRBV4-1; d_gene: -; j_gene: TRBJ2-1; abundance: -; CDR3aa: CASSARDETYNEQFF; CDR3nt: TGCGCCAGCAGCGCCCGGGACGAGACCTACAATGAGCAGTTCTTC
v_gene: TRBV5-1; d_gene: -; j_gene: TRBJ2-1; abundance: -; CDR3aa: CASSSPLGYEQFF; CDR3nt: TGCGCCAGCAGCTCACCCCTGGGTTATGAGCAGTTCTTC
v_gene: TRBV28; d_gene: TRBD2; j_gene: TRBJ2-1; abundance: few; CDR3aa: CASSSLEGTSGRALHNGQFF; CDR3nt: TGTGCCAGCAGTTCATTGGAAGGGACTAGCGGGAGGGCTTTACACAATGGGCAGTTCTTC
v_gene: TRBV7-6; d_gene: TRBD1; j_gene: TRBJ1-1; abundance: -; CDR3aa: CASSGPRQGAPSTEAFF; CDR3nt: TGTGCCAGCAGCGGGCCGCGACAGGGGGCCCCGAGCACTGAAGCTTTCTTT
v_gene: TRBV28; d_gene: -; j_gene: TRBJ2-6; abundance: many; CDR3aa: CASSSGGGSGANVLTF; CDR3nt: TGTGCCAGCAGTTCGGGTGGGGGTAGTGGGGCCAACGTCCTGACTTTC
v_gene: TRBV28; d_gene: TRBD2; j_gene: TRBJ2-5; abundance: many; CDR3aa: CASSFSPSGKGQETQYF; CDR3nt: TGTGCCAGCAGTTTTTCGCCTAGCGGGAAGGGTCAAGAGACCCAGTACTTC
v_gene: TRBV19; d_gene: -; j_gene: TRBJ1-3; abundance: few; CDR3aa: CASSIGGNTIYF; CDR3nt: TGTGCCAGTAGTATAGGCGGAAACACCATATATTTT
v_gene: TRBV20-1; d_gene: -; j_gene: TRBJ2-6; abundance: many; CDR3aa: CSALLDSGANVLTF; CDR3nt: TGCAGTGCCCTACTGGACTCTGGGGCCAACGTCCTGACTTTC
v_gene: TRBV19; d_gene: TRBD2; j_gene: TRBJ2-7; abundance: few; CDR3aa: CASSIRASGEYYEQYF; CDR3nt: TGTGCCAGTAGTATCCGGGCTAGCGGGGAGTACTACGAGCAGTACTTC
v_gene: TRBV7-6; d_gene: -; j_gene: TRBJ2-3; abundance: -; CDR3aa: CASSLATDTDTQYF; CDR3nt: TGTGCCAGCAGCTTAGCGACAGACACAGATACGCAGTATTTT
v_gene: TRBV11-1; d_gene: -; j_gene: TRBJ2-5; abundance: many; CDR3aa: CASSLEVREETQYF; CDR3nt: TGTGCCAGCAGCTTAGAGGTCAGGGAAGAGACCCAGTACTTC
v_gene: TRBV12-5; d_gene: -; j_gene: TRBJ1-3; abundance: few; CDR3aa: CASSLAPGPKDTIYF; CDR3nt: TGTGCTAGTAGTTTGGCCCCGGGCCCGAAGGACACCATATATTTT
v_gene: TRBV5-1; d_gene: TRBD1; j_gene: TRBJ2-1; abundance: -; CDR3aa: CASSMGGTGAHDEQFF; CDR3nt: TGCGCCAGCAGCATGGGGGGGACAGGGGCGCACGATGAGCAGTTCTTC
v_gene: TRBV28; d_gene: -; j_gene: TRBJ2-7; abundance: -; CDR3aa: CASSLWDSEQYF; CDR3nt: TGTGCCAGCAGTTTATGGGACAGCGAGCAGTACTTC
v_gene: TRBV18; d_gene: -; j_gene: TRBJ2-2; abundance: many; CDR3aa: CASSPGTRGSTGELFF; CDR3nt: TGTGCCAGCTCACCGGGGACACGGGGGAGCACCGGGGAGCTGTTTTTT
v_gene: TRBV6-1; d_gene: -; j_gene: TRBJ1-4; abundance: -; CDR3aa: CATGRGVEEKLFF; CDR3nt: TGTGCCACCGGGAGAGGGGTAGAGGAAAAACTGTTTTTT
v_gene: TRBV19; d_gene: -; j_gene: TRBJ2-6; abundance: few; CDR3aa: CASSINIGVSGANVLTF; CDR3nt: TGTGCCAGTAGTATAAACATAGGGGTCTCTGGGGCCAACGTCCTGACTTTC
v_gene: TRBV6-1; d_gene: TRBD2; j_gene: TRBJ2-1; abundance: many; CDR3aa: CASTSGSGNEQFF; CDR3nt: TGTGCCAGCACTAGCGGGAGTGGCAATGAGCAGTTCTTC
v_gene: TRBV5-1; d_gene: -; j_gene: TRBJ2-3; abundance: -; CDR3aa: CASSPEATTGTQYF; CDR3nt: TGCGCCAGCAGCCCCGAGGCGACCACAGGTACGCAGTATTTT
v_gene: TRBV5-5; d_gene: TRBD1; j_gene: TRBJ1-6; abundance: -; CDR3aa: CASSLQGHGDSPLHF; CDR3nt: TGTGCCAGCAGCCTACAGGGGCATGGGGATTCACCCCTCCACTTT
v_gene: TRBV12-3/TRBV12-4; d_gene: TRBD1; j_gene: TRBJ2-6; abundance: many; CDR3aa: CASDYRGAGANVLTF; CDR3nt: TGTGCCAGCGACTACAGGGGAGCTGGGGCCAACGTCCTGACTTTC
v_gene: TRBV19; d_gene: -; j_gene: TRBJ2-1; abundance: few; CDR3aa: CASKRDVGGYNEQFF; CDR3nt: TGTGCCAGTAAACGGGATGTCGGGGGCTACAATGAGCAGTTCTTC
v_gene: TRBV7-9; d_gene: TRBD1; j_gene: TRBJ1-4; abundance: -; CDR3aa: CASSPGQGALTNEKLFF; CDR3nt: TGTGCCAGCAGCCCCGGGCAGGGGGCTCTGACTAATGAAAAACTGTTTTTT
v_gene: TRBV20-1; d_gene: -; j_gene: TRBJ1-4; abundance: many; CDR3aa: CSAPGEDNEKLFF; CDR3nt: TGCAGTGCGCCGGGGGAAGACAATGAAAAACTGTTTTTT
v_gene: TRBV5-4; d_gene: TRBD2; j_gene: TRBJ2-1; abundance: -; CDR3aa: CASSRTSGIDEQFF; CDR3nt: TGTGCCAGCAGCCGGACTAGCGGGATAGATGAGCAGTTCTTC
v_gene: TRBV28; d_gene: TRBD1; j_gene: TRBJ2-5; abundance: many; CDR3aa: CASSSRNGTGAPQETQYF; CDR3nt: TGTGCCAGCAGTTCAAGAAACGGGACAGGGGCACCCCAAGAGACCCAGTACTTC
v_gene: TRBV6-2/TRBV6-3; d_gene: -; j_gene: TRBJ2-7; abundance: few; CDR3aa: CASSYGRGLIYEQYF; CDR3nt: TGTGCCAGCAGTTACGGTCGCGGTTTAATCTACGAGCAGTACTTC
v_gene: TRBV11-2; d_gene: -; j_gene: TRBJ2-5; abundance: many; CDR3aa: CASSQTVPGGTQYF; CDR3nt: TGTGCCAGCAGCCAGACAGTACCCGGGGGGACCCAGTACTTC
v_gene: TRBV18; d_gene: TRBD2; j_gene: TRBJ2-5; abundance: many; CDR3aa: CASSPPGGLETQYF; CDR3nt: TGTGCCAGCTCACCACCGGGAGGGTTGGAGACCCAGTACTTC
v_gene: TRBV7-9; d_gene: -; j_gene: TRBJ2-7; abundance: few; CDR3aa: CASSLEGTESYEQYF; CDR3nt: TGTGCCAGCAGCTTAGAGGGGACGGAGTCCTACGAGCAGTACTTC
v_gene: TRBV20-1; d_gene: TRBD2; j_gene: TRBJ2-1; abundance: few; CDR3aa: CSAGLAGGLYNEQFF; CDR3nt: TGCAGTGCTGGACTAGCGGGAGGGCTGTACAATGAGCAGTTCTTC
v_gene: TRBV20-1; d_gene: -; j_gene: TRBJ2-1; abundance: many; CDR3aa: CSAFSAASSYNEQFF; CDR3nt: TGCAGTGCCTTTAGCGCTGCAAGCTCCTACAATGAGCAGTTCTTC
v_gene: TRBV7-2; d_gene: -; j_gene: TRBJ2-2; abundance: -; CDR3aa: CASSLAPQDTGELFF; CDR3nt: TGTGCCAGCAGCTTAGCTCCGCAGGACACCGGGGAGCTGTTTTTT
v_gene: TRBV5-1; d_gene: -; j_gene: TRBJ2-7; abundance: many; CDR3aa: CASSNRDPREYEQYF; CDR3nt: TGCGCCAGCAGCAACCGGGACCCAAGGGAGTACGAGCAGTACTTC
v_gene: TRBV3-1; d_gene: -; j_gene: TRBJ2-7; abundance: few; CDR3aa: CASSPRRAGSYEQYF; CDR3nt: TGTGCCAGCAGCCCCCGTAGGGCCGGCTCCTACGAGCAGTACTTC
v_gene: TRBV19; d_gene: -; j_gene: TRBJ2-6; abundance: -; CDR3aa: CASSIRTASHPGANILTF; CDR3nt: TGTGCCAGTAGTATTCGGACCGCATCACACCCTGGGGCCAACATCCTGACTTTC
v_gene: TRBV4-3; d_gene: TRBD2; j_gene: TRBJ2-1; abundance: few; CDR3aa: CASSQMAGGRYNEQFF; CDR3nt: TGCGCCAGCAGCCAAATGGCGGGAGGGCGGTACAATGAGCAGTTCTTC
v_gene: TRBV15; d_gene: TRBD2; j_gene: TRBJ2-5; abundance: many; CDR3aa: CATSSRWAGGQETQYF; CDR3nt: TGTGCCACCAGCTCGAGGTGGGCGGGAGGGCAAGAGACCCAGTACTTC
v_gene: TRBV28; d_gene: -; j_gene: TRBJ2-3; abundance: many; CDR3aa: CASSLLLSTDTQYF; CDR3nt: TGTGCCAGCAGTTTACTGCTTAGCACAGATACGCAGTATTTT
v_gene: TRBV28; d_gene: -; j_gene: TRBJ2-7; abundance: many; CDR3aa: CASRPAAVSKESSYEQYF; CDR3nt: TGTGCCAGCAGGCCCGCCGCGGTGTCGAAGGAAAGCTCCTACGAGCAGTACTTC
v_gene: TRBV5-4; d_gene: -; j_gene: TRBJ2-7; abundance: -; CDR3aa: CASSQGGRIPYEQYF; CDR3nt: TGTGCCAGCAGCCAAGGGGGGAGGATTCCCTACGAGCAGTACTTC